A single sample gave rise to the 28 T cell receptor beta chains below, sequenced in a study of T cell clonality in common variable immunodeficiency. These receptors' antigens are unknown. Profiling relied on immunoSEQ multiplex PCR, and the TCRdb table lists in-frame clones only, not all of them. The table lists more than 6,500 clones. Study findings and constraints: Reportedly, TCR beta sequences from common variable immunodeficiency showed fewer deletions and N-nucleotide insertions.

Specimen: peripheral blood mononuclear cells. These receptors originate from a human donor with common variable immunodeficiency.

Remarks on this clone: The read is 3 residues too short to cover the CDR3 end, so that end is filled in from the germline J gene. The V call is TRBV7-9, the J call TRBJ1-4; 7 bases are a match to TRBD1. V was clipped by 1 base and J by 3 bases; unmatched bases: 2. Germline V lookup: CDR1 SEHNR, CDR2 FQNEAQ (reference sequence). The CDR3 is made up of 15 amino acids. The CDR3 reads CASSLEGQPNEKLFF. Incomplete CDR3 DNA: TGTGCCAGCAGCTTAGAGGGACAGCCTAATGAAAAA.

About this clone: Read data end 3 residues before the CDR3 end; the end is taken from the germline J gene. The gene calls are TRBV7-8 and TRBJ2-5; 9 bases are shared with TRBD1. The CDR3 has 14 residues. J gave up 3 bases and V 1 base, and 0 bases lay outside the gene matches. The germline CDR1 and CDR2 sequences are SGHVS and FQNEAQ. CDR3 DNA (partial): TGTGCCAGCAGCTTAGGGACAGGGGAAGAGACC. Translating gives CASSLGTGEET. The whole CDR3 sequence reads CASSLGTGEETQYF.

Regarding this clone: The sequence runs out 3 residues before the end of the CDR3; the remainder is reconstructed from the germline J gene. The rearrangement uses TRBV19 and TRBJ1-6, with 11 nucleotides matching TRBD1. The CDR3 is 16 amino acids. Germline assignment: CDR1 LNHDA and CDR2 SQIVND (reference sequence). After removal of 5 bases from V and 7 bases from J, the junction contained 7 bases not matched to a gene. Incomplete CDR3 DNA: TGTGCCAGTAGTCCACTAGGACAGGGGGCGAATTCACCC. Translating it yields CASSPLGQGANSP. The whole CDR3 sequence is CASSPLGQGANSPLHF.

Turning to this clone: Read coverage stops 3 residues before the CDR3 terminus; the germline J gene supplies the remainder. The chain recombines TRBV19 with TRBJ1-1; D unclear. Germline CDR1 reads LNHDA; CDR2 reads SQIVND (reference sequence). CDR3 size: 14 residues. Deletions cut 2 bases from V and 4 bases from J, with 11 bases between. CDR3 protein: CASSIFSRGTEAFF. CDR3 DNA (partial): TGTGCCAGTAGTATATTTTCCCGAGGCACTGAA.

This clone is identified as medium-sized from frequency. Sequencing ends 3 residues short of the CDR3 end; the germline J gene provides the rest. The J gene is TRBJ2-3, the V gene TRBV20-1; 8 nucleotides agree with TRBD2. The CDR3 runs to 14 residues. The V and J ends lost 4 bases and 2 bases, in that order; junction bases with no gene match: 5. CDR1 is DFQATT, CDR2 SNEGSKA, per germline (reference sequence). The CDR3 bases that were read are TGCAGTGCTAAGCGGGGGAGTCCCACAGATACG. It is translated as CSAKRGSPTDT. The whole CDR3 reads CSAKRGSPTDTQYF.

The sequenced CDR3 bases are TGTGCCAGCAGCTCCTGGGACAGGCACTATGGC. The encoded protein is CASSSWDRHYG. The full CDR3 is CASSSWDRHYGYTF. The V call is TRBV7-9, the J call TRBJ1-2, with 8 positions matching TRBD1. The read finishes 3 residues shy of the CDR3 end, and the germline J gene is used to complete it. From germline, CDR1 is SEHNR and CDR2 FQNEAQ (reference sequence). V shed 4 bases and J 3 bases; nucleotides not matched to a gene: 4. The CDR3 is 14 amino acids. Supplemented by reference TRBV7-9 and TRBJ1-2, the full variable domain reads DTGVSQNPRHKITKRGQNVTFRCDPISEHNRLYWYRQTLGQGPEFLTYFQNEAQLEKSRLLSDRFSAERPKGSFSTLEIQRTEQGDSAMYLCASSSWDRHYGYTFGSGTRLTVV.

About this clone itself: The read terminates 3 residues ahead of where the CDR3 ends, so the germline J gene completes it. V usage is TRBV18 and J usage is TRBJ2-1, with TRBD2 matching over 7 bases. With V trimmed by 4 bases and J by 4 bases, 7 bases remained unmatched. This CDR3 is 15 amino acids long. Germline values: CDR1 KGHSH, CDR2 LQKENI. The DNA read from the CDR3 is TGTGCCAGCTCACGAGGCGGGAGTATATACAATGAG. It translates to CASSRGGSIYNE. The whole CDR3 protein is CASSRGGSIYNEQFF.

On this clone itself: The CDR3 end is not reached by the read, which stops 3 residues before it; the germline J gene fills it in. The rearrangement joins TRBV7-9 to TRBJ1-6; perhaps TRBD1 as D (6 bases). This CDR3 region has 15 residues. The V gene's germline CDR1 is SEHNR and CDR2 FQNEAQ (reference sequence). The germline V and J ends were trimmed by 1 base and 8 bases, with 12 bases remaining between them. The part of the CDR3 DNA that was read is TGTGCCAGCAGCTTAGTTCTGGCAGGGGATTCACCC. Translated: CASSLVLAGDSP. The CDR3 reads in full as CASSLVLAGDSPLHF. The complete variable domain, with remaining parts taken from reference TRBV7-9 and TRBJ1-6, reads DTGVSQNPRHKITKRGQNVTFRCDPISEHNRLYWYRQTLGQGPEFLTYFQNEAQLEKSRLLSDRFSAERPKGSFSTLEIQRTEQGDSAMYLCASSLVLAGDSPLHFGNGTRLTVT.

This clone is called medium-sized based on its frequency. Read coverage stops 3 residues before the CDR3 terminus; the germline J gene supplies the remainder. The gene calls are TRBV20-1 and TRBJ2-5; no definite D call. Germline V CDR1 and CDR2: DFQATT, SNEGSKA (reference sequence). V lost 3 bases, J lost 5 bases, and 19 bases lay in between. CDR3 size: 15 residues. CDR3 residues: CSASPSARRVETQYF. CDR3 bases read: TGCAGTGCTAGTCCCAGCGCACGGAGAGTCGAGACC.

Concerning this clone: The DNA ends 3 residues before the CDR3 does, and the rest of the CDR3 is filled in from the germline J gene. The J gene is TRBJ2-7, the V gene TRBV18; 10 nucleotides align to TRBD2. The germline V gene encodes CDR1 KGHSH and CDR2 LQKENI. This CDR3 comprises 20 residues. V lost 3 bases and J lost 3; bases outside the gene matches: 20. The sequenced CDR3 bases are TGTGCCAGCTCACCCCTGTACCGTGCTAGCGGGAGTCTGTTGGGCTACGAG. It encodes CASSPLYRASGSLLGYE. The CDR3 in full is CASSPLYRASGSLLGYEQYF.

As concerns this clone: The read terminates 3 residues ahead of where the CDR3 ends, so the germline J gene completes it. V and J are TRBV5-6 and TRBJ2-2; 9 bases line up with TRBD1. Germline loops: CDR1 SGHDT, CDR2 YYEEEE. The CDR3 contains 15 residues. With 4 bases clipped from V and 4 bases from J, the junction kept 5 bases outside the gene matches. CDR3 residues: CASSGDRGTTGELFF. CDR3 bases read: TGTGCCAGCAGCGGTGACAGGGGGACCACCGGGGAG.

Details on this clone: Read sequence stops 3 residues before the CDR3 end, and the germline J gene provides the missing end. This chain joins TRBV5-1 and TRBJ2-3; D unresolved. Trimming took off 0 bases at V and 1 base at J, with 6 bases between the two ends. Per germline, CDR1 SGHRS and CDR2 YFSETQ. There are 14 residues in the CDR3. The CDR3: CASSLERGTDTQYF. The part of the CDR3 DNA that was read is TGCGCCAGCAGCTTGGAACGGGGCACAGATACG.

The CDR3 protein is CASSRQEINTEAFF. The part of the CDR3 DNA that was read is TGTGCCAGCAGCCGACAGGAAATTAACACTGAA. This chain uses TRBV7-9 with TRBJ1-1, with D perhaps TRBD1 (6 bases). The read ends 3 residues early relative to the CDR3; the germline J gene fills the gap. The germline gives CDR1 SEHNR, CDR2 FQNEAQ (reference sequence). V was trimmed by 5 bases and J by 2 bases, leaving 12 bases between them. This CDR3 region has 14 residues. Complete variable domain (other parts from reference TRBV7-9 and TRBJ1-1): DTGVSQNPRHKITKRGQNVTFRCDPISEHNRLYWYRQTLGQGPEFLTYFQNEAQLEKSRLLSDRFSAERPKGSFSTLEIQRTEQGDSAMYLCASSRQEINTEAFFGQGTRLTVV.

This clone is labeled medium-sized based on frequency. The read comes to an end 3 residues before the CDR3 does, leaving the germline J gene to fill in the end. The chain employs TRBV4-2 and TRBJ2-4, with 8 bases lining up with TRBD2. The CDR3 loop spans 12 amino acids. Germline-derived CDR1 and CDR2 are LGHNA and YNFKEQ. The CDR3 loop is CASSPPGGNQYF. Partial CDR3 DNA: TGTGCCAGCAGCCCCCCGGGGGGGAAT.

Remarks on this clone: The CDR3 is cut off 3 residues early in the read; its end comes from the germline J gene. This sequence joins TRBV18 and TRBJ1-3, with 9 bases that match TRBD1. CDR3 size: 14 residues. CDR1 is KGHSH and CDR2 is LQKENI in the germline V gene. J lost 4 bases, V lost 3 bases, and 1 base had no gene match. CDR3 region: CASSPGTGGNTIYF. The CDR3 bases that were read are TGTGCCAGCTCACCCGGGACAGGGGGAAACACC.

CDR3 bases read: TGTGCCAGTAGTCCAATGCTGGGACTGCAAACTGAA. It specifies CASSPMLGLQTE. The entire CDR3 is CASSPMLGLQTEAFF. J is TRBJ1-1 and V is TRBV19; D is perhaps TRBD1 (5 bases). The read terminates 3 residues ahead of where the CDR3 ends, so the germline J gene completes it. The CDR3 extends over 15 amino acids. V was clipped by 5 bases and J by 5 bases, with 18 bases between them. CDR1 LNHDA and CDR2 SQIVND come from the germline V gene (reference sequence).

A remark on this clone: The read falls 3 residues short of the CDR3 end, and the missing part is taken from the germline J gene. This rearrangement joins TRBV18 to TRBJ1-2, with D possibly being TRBD1 (5 bases). This CDR3 contains 14 residues. V was clipped by 3 bases and J by 0 bases, with 8 bases between them. The germline CDR1 and CDR2 sequences are KGHSH and LQKENI. The covered CDR3 bases are TGTGCCAGCTCACCTGAACAGGCTAACTATGGC. Translation: CASSPEQANYG. The complete CDR3 protein is CASSPEQANYGYTF.

The CDR3 bases that were read are TGTGCCAGTAGTATCGAAGCAGGAAAGTATAATTCACCC. Translation gives CASSIEAGKYNSP. The CDR3 as a whole reads CASSIEAGKYNSPLHF. The V gene is TRBV19, the J gene TRBJ1-6; D gene ambiguous. The read falls 3 residues short of the CDR3 end, and the missing part is taken from the germline J gene. Looked up from germline, CDR1 is LNHDA and CDR2 is SQIVND (reference sequence). Trimming took off 3 bases at V and 4 bases at J, with 13 bases between the two ends. The CDR3 is made up of 16 amino acids.

According to its frequency, this clone is medium-sized. Read sequence stops 3 residues before the CDR3 end, and the germline J gene provides the missing end. The rearrangement links TRBV6-2 or TRBV6-3 to TRBJ2-1; no firm D call. Trimming removed 4 bases at V and 9 bases at J, with 10 bases between. The CDR3 is made up of 12 amino acids. Germline V gives CDR1 MNHEY, CDR2 SVGEGT. The chain's CDR3 is CASSSYHSEQFF. Incomplete CDR3 DNA: TGTGCCAGCAGTTCGTACCACAGTGAG.

In regard to this clone: The read gets to within 3 residues of the CDR3 end, and the germline J gene fills in the rest. V gene TRBV19 combines with J gene TRBJ2-3; TRBD2 matches 10 bases. Germline CDR1 and CDR2: LNHDA and SQIVND (reference sequence). Trimming removed 4 bases from V and 5 bases from J; junction bases left unmatched: 6. The CDR3 spans 15 residues. The CDR3 protein is CASSNLAGAGDTQYF. The CDR3 bases that were read are TGTGCCAGTAGTAATCTAGCGGGGGCGGGAGATACG.

The covered CDR3 bases are TGCAGCGTTGGGAGGACAGGCGGGGAGACC. Protein sequence: CSVGRTGGET. The full CDR3 protein is CSVGRTGGETQYF. The V gene is TRBV29-1, the J gene TRBJ2-5; 7 nucleotides align to TRBD1. The CDR3 goes on 3 residues after the read ends, and that part is filled in from the germline J gene. This CDR3 comprises 13 residues. From germline, CDR1 is SQVTM and CDR2 ANQGSEA. The V and J ends lost 4 bases and 5 bases, in that order; junction bases with no gene match: 7.

In terms of frequency, this clone is medium-sized. The read ends 3 residues shy of where the CDR3 ends; the end is completed using the germline J gene. The chain links TRBV6-2 or TRBV6-3 to TRBJ2-7; TRBD1 might be the D (6 bases). Germline CDR1 is MNHEY and CDR2 is SVGEGT. The CDR3 sequence is 15 residues long. V gave up 11 bases and J gave up 5 bases, with 25 bases separating them. The DNA read from the CDR3 is TGTGCCTGGCCCCGGAAAGGACAGCACTGGGACGAG. It specifies CAWPRKGQHWDE. The complete CDR3 protein is CAWPRKGQHWDEQYF.

On this clone itself: The observed sequence ends 3 residues before the CDR3 terminus, with the missing tail filled in from the germline J gene. This chain connects TRBV5-1 to TRBJ2-5, with D tentatively TRBD2 (7 bases). The germline V and J ends were trimmed by 4 bases and 4 bases, with 17 bases remaining between them. The CDR3 has 15 residues. Germline loops: CDR1 SGHRS, CDR2 YFSETQ. CDR3 sequence reads: CASSPGGRIGETQYF. The sequenced CDR3 bases are TGCGCCAGCAGCCCGGGGGGCAGAATCGGAGAGACC.

This clone is classed as medium-sized by frequency. The read stops 3 residues short of the end of the CDR3; the missing end is completed from the germline J gene. The V and J genes are TRBV18 and TRBJ1-2, with unresolved D. Germline V gene data show CDR1 as KGHSH and CDR2 as LQKENI. This CDR3 spans 15 amino acids. Trimming pared 1 base from V and 7 bases from J, leaving 16 bases between. The CDR3 bases that were read are TGTGCCAGCTCACCACAGAGAGAGGGTTCGGCTGGC. Residues: CASSPQREGSAG. The entire CDR3 protein reads CASSPQREGSAGYTF.

As concerns this clone: The CDR3 goes on 3 residues after the read ends, and that part is filled in from the germline J gene. The chain has TRBV18 and TRBJ2-7; 8 positions agree with TRBD2. Germline V CDR1 and CDR2: KGHSH, LQKENI. V gave up 4 bases and J gave up 5 bases; unmatched junction bases: 10. This CDR3 is built from 15 residues. The CDR3: CASSLLSGSSDEQYF. The DNA read from the CDR3 is TGTGCCAGCTCACTATTAAGCGGGAGTAGCGACGAG.

Comment on this clone: Coverage ceases 3 residues before the CDR3 finishes, and the germline J gene fills in the end. The J gene is TRBJ2-5, the V gene TRBV5-1, with 11 bases lining up with TRBD1. The length of the CDR3 is 15 residues. The V gene's germline CDR1 is SGHRS and CDR2 YFSETQ. The CDR3 loop reads CASSRPQGQGDTQYF. The part of the CDR3 DNA that was read is TGCGCCAGCAGCCGTCCCCAGGGACAGGGGGATACC.

By frequency, this clone registers medium-sized. The CDR3 is cut off 3 residues early in the read; its end comes from the germline J gene. The chain combines TRBV12-5 with TRBJ2-2; 7 bases match TRBD1. This CDR3 region has 14 residues. The V and J ends lost 4 bases and 5 bases, in that order; junction bases with no gene match: 4. Germline V gene data show CDR1 as LGHNT and CDR2 as FRNRAP. The covered CDR3 bases are TGTGCTAGTGGTTGGCAACAGGGGACCGGGGAG. Translating it yields CASGWQQGTGE. The full CDR3 reads CASGWQQGTGELFF.

As regards this clone: The sequence runs out 3 residues before the end of the CDR3; the remainder is reconstructed from the germline J gene. The V call is TRBV7-2, the J call TRBJ2-2; perhaps TRBD2 as D (5 bases). Germline V gene data show CDR1 as SGHTA and CDR2 as FQGNSA. V lost 7 bases to trimming and J lost 7 bases, with 10 bases between them. The CDR3 consists of 12 residues. The part of the CDR3 DNA that was read is TGTGCCAGCACCACTCGGGGCGGGGAG. It encodes CASTTRGGE. In full, the CDR3 is CASTTRGGELFF.